This TCR beta chain was sequenced in a study of regulatory T cells in long-lasting Graves disease. iRepertoire HTBI primers and Arm-PCR of CDR3 regions built TCR beta libraries. TCRdb fed the multiplex PCR reads into MiXCR, producing one record per CDR3 protein. The table lists roughly 400,000 distinct CDR3 sequences, roughly a fifth of them singletons. The V gene's germline CDR1 is SGHDT and CDR2 YYEEEE. V lost 1 base and J 3 bases, leaving 11 bases between the germline ends. This CDR3 comprises 14 residues. As to time point: persistent/refractory GD, antithyroid drugs over 5 years with positive TRAb. PBMC-extracted RNA yielded the TCR library. Recruitment took place at an endocrinology department in Xi'an, China.

This chain connects TRBV5-6 to TRBJ2-7, with D possibly being TRBD2 (6 bases). The receptor comes from a female donor with Graves disease. Sequenced here: peripheral blood mononuclear cells (PBMCs), sampled when the disease was refractory, from a patient treated with antithyroid drugs. The CDR3 region has the DNA TGTGCCAGCAGCTTGTGGGGGGTAGGCTACGAGCAGTACTTC. It yields the protein CASSLWGVGYEQYF.